The clone carrying this T cell receptor beta chain was seen more than once but under ten times. Its antigen remains unidentified. The data stem from a study of CD8 T cells in ankylosing spondylitis. General study results and limits: Earlier authors reported some of these motif variants in reactive arthritis synovial fluid and blood. The study looked at matched synovial fluid samples from ankylosing spondylitis patients. Disease-linked clones were reported to be significantly enriched there. Those disease-linked clones were CD8+; they were also relatively rare in peripheral blood.

Quantitative 5'-RACE was performed with molecular barcodes, and it yielded the TCR beta libraries. TCRdb redid the calling of the 5' RACE reads with MiXCR, one entry per CDR3 protein. The table shows 250,000 to 300,000 distinct CDR3 sequences, with approximately 20% occurring only once. CDR3 size: 15 residues. CDR1 and CDR2 (germline): DFQATT, SNEGSKA (reference sequence). The V segment lost 3 bases and the J segment 2 bases; nucleotides outside the gene matches: 2. This receptor was identified in a male donor with ankylosing spondylitis or in good health (not recorded which). The gene calls are TRBV20-1 and TRBJ2-2; the match to TRBD2 covers 11 bases. The sequenced material came from blood, either unsorted or a sorted T cell fraction (not recorded which). CDR3 DNA: TGCAGTGCTAGGGGACTAGCGGTAAACACCGGGGAGCTGTTTTTT. It is translated as CSARGLAVNTGELFF.